What follows describes a single TCR beta chain. This table comes from immunoSEQ multiplex PCR, and its TCRdb copy is limited to in-frame clones, with some not included. Of roughly 92,000 clones listed, approximately 91% were seen once; the top ten hold around 1.8%. These data come from a study of T cells in tuberculosis. Study context: T cells were selected with CD1B tetramers loaded with glucose monomycolate.

V lost 0 bases and J 11 bases, leaving 13 bases between the germline ends. The germline V gene has CDR1 MGHRA and CDR2 YSYEKL. This CDR3 is 13 amino acids long. Thawed, overnight-rested PBMC were stained with GMM-loaded CD1B tetramer, viability dye and anti-CD3, then sorted. C32 glucose monomycolate from Rhodococcus equi was loaded onto the CD1B tetramers. Tetramer-sorted PBMC had been CD14 monocyte-depleted before freezing. Each donor contributed roughly 91,000 sorted tetramer-negative cells. Source material: CD1b-GMM tetramer-negative cells sorted from PBMCs. The clonotype comes from an adult woman with latent tuberculosis. The chain links TRBV4-1 to TRBJ1-1; D remains unclear. CDR3 in amino acids: CASSQEKPRRAFF. The CDR3 DNA is TGCGCCAGCAGCCAAGAGAAACCTAGAAGGGCTTTCTTT.